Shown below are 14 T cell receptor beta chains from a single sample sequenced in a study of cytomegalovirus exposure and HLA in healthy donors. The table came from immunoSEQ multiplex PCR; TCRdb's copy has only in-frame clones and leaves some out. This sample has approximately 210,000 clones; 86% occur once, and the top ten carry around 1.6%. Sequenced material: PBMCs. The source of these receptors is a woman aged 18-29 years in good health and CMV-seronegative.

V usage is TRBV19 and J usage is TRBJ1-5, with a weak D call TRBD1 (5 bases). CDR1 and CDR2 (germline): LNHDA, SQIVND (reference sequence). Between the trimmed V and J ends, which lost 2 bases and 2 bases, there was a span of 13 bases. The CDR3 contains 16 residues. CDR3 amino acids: CASSISRGGGNQPQHF. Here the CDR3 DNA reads TGTGCCAGTAGTATATCACGAGGAGGGGGCAATCAGCCCCAGCATTTT.

The CDR3 spells CASSFGARYEQYF. The CDR3 nucleotides are TGTGCCAGCAGTTTTGGAGCACGCTACGAGCAGTACTTC. The rearrangement joins TRBV5-6 to TRBJ2-7; D is ambiguous. This CDR3 spans 13 amino acids. CDR1 is SGHDT, CDR2 YYEEEE, per germline. The ends were cut back, 5 bases at V and 3 bases at J, with 12 bases in the middle. The whole variable domain, filled in from reference TRBV5-6 and TRBJ2-7, reads DAGVTQSPTHLIKTRGQQVTLRCSPKSGHDTVSWYQQALGQGPQFIFQYYEEEERQRGNFPDRFSGHQFPNYSSELNVNALLLGDSALYLCASSFGARYEQYFGPGTRLTVT.

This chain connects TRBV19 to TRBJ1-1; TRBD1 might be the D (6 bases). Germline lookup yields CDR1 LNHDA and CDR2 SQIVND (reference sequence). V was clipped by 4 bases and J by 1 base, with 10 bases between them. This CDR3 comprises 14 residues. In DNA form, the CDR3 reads TGTGCCAGTAGTACACTGGGACAGAACACTGAAGCTTTCTTT. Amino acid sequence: CASSTLGQNTEAFF.

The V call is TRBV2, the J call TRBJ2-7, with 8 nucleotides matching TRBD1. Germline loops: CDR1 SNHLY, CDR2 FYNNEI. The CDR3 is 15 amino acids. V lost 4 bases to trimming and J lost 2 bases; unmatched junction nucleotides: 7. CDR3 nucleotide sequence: TGTGCCAGCAGTGTAGGTGCAGGGGGCCCCTACGAGCAGTACTTC. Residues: CASSVGAGGPYEQYF. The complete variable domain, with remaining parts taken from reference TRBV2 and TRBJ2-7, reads EPEVTQTPSHQVTQMGQEVILRCVPISNHLYFYWYRQILGQKVEFLVSFYNNEISEKSEIFDDQFSVERPDGSNFTLKIRSTKLEDSAMYFCASSVGAGGPYEQYFGPGTRLTVT.

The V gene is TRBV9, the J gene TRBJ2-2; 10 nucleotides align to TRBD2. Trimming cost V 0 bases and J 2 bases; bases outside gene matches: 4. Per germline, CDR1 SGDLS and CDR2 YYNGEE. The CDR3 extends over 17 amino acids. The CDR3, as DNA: TGTGCCAGCAGCGTAGTAGCTAGCGGGGGAAACACCGGGGAGCTGTTTTTT. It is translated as CASSVVASGGNTGELFF. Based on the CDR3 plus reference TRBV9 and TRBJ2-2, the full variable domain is DSGVTQTPKHLITATGQRVTLRCSPRSGDLSVYWYQQSLDQGLQFLIQYYNGEERAKGNILERFSAQQFPDLHSELNLSSLELGDSALYFCASSVVASGGNTGELFFGEGSRLTVL.

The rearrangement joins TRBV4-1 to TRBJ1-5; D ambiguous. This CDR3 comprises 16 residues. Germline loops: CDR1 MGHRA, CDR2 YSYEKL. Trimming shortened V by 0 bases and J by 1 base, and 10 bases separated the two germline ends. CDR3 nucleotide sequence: TGCGCCAGCAGCCAAGAGTCGGGGTACAGCAATCAGCCCCAGCATTTT. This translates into CASSQESGYSNQPQHF.

The chain's CDR3 is CASRRTSGGTTDTQYF. CDR3 bases: TGTGCCAGCAGGAGGACTAGCGGGGGGACCACAGATACGCAGTATTTT. The rearrangement links TRBV2 to TRBJ2-3; 14 bases map to TRBD2. V shed 6 bases, J shed 2 bases, and the junction held 4 bases outside the gene matches. Germline V CDR1 and CDR2: SNHLY, FYNNEI. The CDR3 loop spans 16 amino acids.

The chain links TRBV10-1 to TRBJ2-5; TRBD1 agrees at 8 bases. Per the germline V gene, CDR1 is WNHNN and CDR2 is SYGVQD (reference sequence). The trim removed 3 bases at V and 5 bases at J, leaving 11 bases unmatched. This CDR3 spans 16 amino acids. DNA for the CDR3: TGCGCCAGCAGTGATTACGGGACAGGCGGAGGGGAGACCCAGTACTTC. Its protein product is CASSDYGTGGGETQYF.

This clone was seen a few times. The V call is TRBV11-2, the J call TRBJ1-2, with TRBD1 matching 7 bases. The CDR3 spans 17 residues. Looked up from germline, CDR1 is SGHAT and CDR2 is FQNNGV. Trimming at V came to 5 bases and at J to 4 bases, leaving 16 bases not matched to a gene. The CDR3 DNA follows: TGTGCCAGCAGCCCCGTTCGGCGGGACAGCCTAGGCTATGGCTACACCTTC. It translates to CASSPVRRDSLGYGYTF.

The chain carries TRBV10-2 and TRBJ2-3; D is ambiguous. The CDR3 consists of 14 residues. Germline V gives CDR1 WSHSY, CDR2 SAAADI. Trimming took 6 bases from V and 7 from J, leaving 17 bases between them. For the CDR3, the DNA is TGCGCCAGCAGCGTCCAAGGAGATCACAATACGCAGTATTTT. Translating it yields CASSVQGDHNTQYF.

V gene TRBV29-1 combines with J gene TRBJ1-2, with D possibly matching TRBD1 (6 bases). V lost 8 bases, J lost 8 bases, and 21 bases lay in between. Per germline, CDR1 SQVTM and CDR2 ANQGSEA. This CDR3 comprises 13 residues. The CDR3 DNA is TGCAGCTCCTTGGTCTGGGACAAAGGAGGCTACACCTTC. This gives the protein CSSLVWDKGGYTF.

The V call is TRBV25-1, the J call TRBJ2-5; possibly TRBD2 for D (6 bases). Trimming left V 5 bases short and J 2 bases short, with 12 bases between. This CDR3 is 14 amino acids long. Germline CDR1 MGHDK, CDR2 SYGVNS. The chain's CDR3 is CASSKPGDQETQYF. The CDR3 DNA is TGTGCCAGCAGTAAGCCGGGAGATCAAGAGACCCAGTACTTC.

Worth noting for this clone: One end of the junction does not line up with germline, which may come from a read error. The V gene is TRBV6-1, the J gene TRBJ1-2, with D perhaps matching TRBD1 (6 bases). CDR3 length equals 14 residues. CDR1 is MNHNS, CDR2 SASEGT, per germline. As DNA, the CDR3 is TGTGCCAGCGTTATTGGGGGCTCTAATTATGGCTACACCTTC. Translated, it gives CASVIGGSNYGYTF.

The CDR3 loop is CASSLGPVSTDTQYF. The CDR3 bases are TGTGCCAGCAGCTTAGGTCCAGTAAGCACAGATACGCAGTATTTT. This chain connects TRBV7-2 to TRBJ2-3; no clear D. The CDR3 sequence is 15 residues long. V was clipped by 1 base and J by 0 bases, with 8 bases between them. CDR1 is SGHTA and CDR2 is FQGNSA in the germline V gene.